These T cell receptor beta chains were read from a single sample in a study of cytomegalovirus exposure and HLA in healthy donors. The method was immunoSEQ multiplex PCR; TCRdb's version includes in-frame clones alone and lacks a portion of them. The table shows 150,000 to 250,000 clones, with 75% to 85% occurring only once. Sequencing was performed on PBMCs. The receptors were sampled from a woman between 50 and 59 years old in good health and CMV-seronegative. The CDR3 runs from the conserved cysteine through the conserved F or W. The D gene is left open where the match is weak. Clone size is given for some rows only: seen once, a few or many times, or a class if the clone is expanded.

NA | TRBD2 | TRBJ2-2 | TRBV5-4 | CASSLGLAGAKTGELFF | TGTGCCAGCAGCTTGGGGCTAGCGGGAGCAAAAACCGGGGAGCTGTTTTTT
NA | TRBD1 | TRBJ2-3 | TRBV7-6 | CASSLAYGTGGRYTQYF | TGTGCCAGCAGCTTAGCTTATGGGACAGGGGGCCGATATACGCAGTATTTT
NA | TRBD1 | TRBJ2-7 | TRBV5-1 | CASSLQGQQYEQYF | TGCGCCAGCAGCCTGCAGGGACAGCAATACGAGCAGTACTTC
NA | NA | TRBJ1-5 | TRBV2 | CASSEQGFNQPQHF | TGTGCCAGCAGCGAACAGGGTTTTAATCAGCCCCAGCATTTT
NA | TRBD1 | TRBJ1-1 | TRBV27 | CASSFSLGQGASEAFF | TGTGCCAGCAGCTTCTCCTTAGGGCAGGGGGCTAGTGAAGCTTTCTTT
NA | TRBD2 | TRBJ2-5 | TRBV7-8 | CASSLGLAEETQYF | TGTGCCAGCAGCTTAGGGCTAGCGGAAGAGACCCAGTACTTC
NA | NA | TRBJ1-3 | TRBV6-5 | CASSQAPFTPLNF | TGTGCCAGCAGCCAGGCCCCCTTTACGCCATTGAATTTT
once | TRBD1 | TRBJ1-2 | TRBV5-4 | CASSKDRGASAYGYTF | TGTGCCAGCAGCAAGGACAGGGGCGCTTCCGCCTATGGCTACACCTTC
NA | NA | TRBJ1-3 | TRBV4-2 | CASSQEQGRPGNTIYF | TGTGCCAGCAGCCAAGAGCAGGGGCGGCCTGGAAACACCATATATTTT
once | TRBD1 | TRBJ2-5 | TRBV29-1 | CSVESRQGIGGETQYF | TGCAGCGTTGAATCCCGACAGGGGATCGGTGGAGAGACCCAGTACTTC
few | NA | TRBJ2-7 | TRBV19 | CATSMMSSYEQYF | TGTGCCACTTCCATGATGAGCTCCTACGAGCAGTACTTC
NA | TRBD1 | TRBJ2-7 | TRBV7-9 | CASSLDRGGHEQYF | TGTGCCAGCAGCTTAGACAGGGGCGGACACGAGCAGTACTTC
NA | TRBD1 | TRBJ2-5 | TRBV11-2 | CASTLTGRETQYF | TGTGCCAGCACCCTGACAGGGAGAGAGACCCAGTACTTC
NA | TRBD2 | TRBJ2-3 | TRBV27 | CASSLFWPRRESTDTQYF | TGTGCCAGCAGTCTTTTTTGGCCCCGGCGGGAGAGCACAGATACGCAGTATTTT
NA | NA | TRBJ1-1 | TRBV6-6 | CASREGDTEAFF | TGTGCCAGCAGGGAGGGAGACACTGAAGCTTTCTTT
NA | NA | TRBJ1-5 | TRBV21-1 | CASSKRRTSNQPQHF | TGTGCCAGCAGCAAACGGCGGACAAGCAATCAGCCCCAGCATTTT
once | TRBD1 | TRBJ1-3 | TRBV7-2 | CASSLETGRWDTIYF | TGTGCCAGCAGCTTAGAGACAGGGAGGTGGGACACCATATATTTT
once | TRBD2 | TRBJ2-2 | TRBV6-5 | CASSYRTSGKSGELFF | TGTGCCAGCAGTTACCGGACTAGCGGGAAGTCGGGGGAGCTGTTTTTT
NA | TRBD1 | TRBJ2-1 | TRBV4-3 | CASSLSLQGANEQFF | TGCGCCAGCAGCCTTAGCTTACAGGGGGCGAATGAGCAGTTCTTC
NA | TRBD1 | TRBJ1-1 | TRBV6-1 | CASIEAGTGKNEAFF | TGTGCCAGCATCGAAGCCGGGACAGGGAAAAATGAAGCTTTCTTT
NA | NA | TRBJ1-1 | TRBV27 | CASSGRCEAFF | TGTGCCAGCAGCGGCAGGTGTGAAGCTTTCTTT
few | NA | TRBJ1-2 | TRBV5-1 | CASSRGGGVYGYTF | TGCGCCAGCAGCCGGGGCGGGGGAGTCTATGGCTACACCTTC
NA | TRBD1 | TRBJ1-2 | TRBV5-1 | CASSGQEFYGYTF | TGCGCCAGCTCGGGACAGGAATTCTATGGCTACACCTTC
NA | NA | TRBJ2-1 | TRBV7-9 | CASSSEREFLRNEQFF | TGTGCCAGCAGCTCAGAACGGGAGTTCCTAAGGAATGAGCAGTTCTTC
NA | TRBD1 | TRBJ2-1 | TRBV10-3 | CAISESGKGAKDNEQFF | TGTGCCATCAGTGAGTCGGGTAAGGGGGCCAAGGACAATGAGCAGTTCTTC
NA | NA | TRBJ1-6 | TRBV2 | CASSEVQLNSPLHF | TGTGCCAGCAGTGAGGTTCAGTTGAATTCACCCCTCCACTTT
NA | TRBD1 | TRBJ1-1 | TRBV2 | CASRLYGQENTEAFF | TGTGCCAGCAGGTTATATGGACAGGAGAACACTGAAGCTTTCTTT
NA | TRBD1 | TRBJ1-2 | TRBV5-8 | CASSPWTGRNYTF | TGTGCCAGCAGCCCATGGACAGGGAGGAACTACACCTTC
NA | TRBD1 | TRBJ2-5 | TRBV6-1 | CASSVTGVGETQYF | TGTGCCAGCAGTGTTACAGGGGTGGGCGAGACCCAGTACTTC
NA | NA | TRBJ2-1 | TRBV10-2 | CASSDTRLSNYNEQFF | TGCGCCAGCAGTGATACTAGACTGTCAAACTACAATGAGCAGTTCTTC
NA | TRBD2 | TRBJ2-3 | TRBV7-8 | CASSFGLAGPTDTQYF | TGTGCCAGCAGCTTCGGACTAGCGGGACCCACAGATACGCAGTATTTT
NA | NA | TRBJ2-1 | TRBV19 | CASSRGLGEQFF | TGTGCCAGTAGTAGGGGGCTTGGGGAGCAGTTCTTC
NA | NA | TRBJ2-7 | TRBV7-9 | CASSLPNGEDEQYF | TGTGCCAGCAGCTTACCTAACGGGGAGGACGAGCAGTACTTC
few | TRBD1 | TRBJ1-4 | TRBV19 | CASSQGGQGFRVEKLFF | TGTGCCAGTAGCCAAGGGGGCCAGGGATTTCGAGTGGAAAAACTGTTTTTT
NA | TRBD2 | TRBJ2-5 | TRBV6-5 | CASSYSGRTSGETQYF | TGTGCCAGCAGTTACTCGGGTCGGACTAGCGGAGAGACCCAGTACTTC
once | NA | TRBJ1-1 | TRBV30 | CAWSWGRGNTEAFF | TGTGCCTGGAGTTGGGGCAGGGGCAACACTGAAGCTTTCTTT
few | NA | TRBJ2-1 | TRBV28 | CASSSLRRSYNEQFF | TGTGCCAGCAGTTCCCTCCGGAGGTCCTACAATGAGCAGTTCTTC
NA | NA | TRBJ2-7 | TRBV5-1 | CASSLGGGNEQYF | TGCGCCAGCAGCTTGGGCGGCGGGAATGAGCAGTACTTC
NA | NA | TRBJ2-7 | TRBV10-2 | CASRAPSYEQYF | TGCGCCAGCAGGGCCCCGTCCTACGAGCAGTACTTC
NA | NA | TRBJ1-1 | TRBV5-1 | CASSFGAGASEAFF | TGCGCCAGCAGCTTTGGGGCAGGGGCCAGTGAAGCTTTCTTT
few | TRBD1 | TRBJ1-5 | TRBV28 | CASSFGGGGNQPQHF | TGTGCCAGCAGTTTTGGAGGGGGCGGAAATCAGCCCCAGCATTTT